This T cell receptor (beta chain) emerged from a study of T cells in Graves' hyperthyroidism and ophthalmopathy. Study-level results: Most thyroid clonotypes expanded above 0.001 appeared in blood too. A 13 V-J model separated ophthalmopathy from stable hyperthyroidism.

This clonotype appeared many times. The antigen is undetermined. TCR beta CDR3 regions were amplified from RNA. HTBI primers drove first-round RT-PCR of the TCR CDR3. MiXCR, run by TCRdb on the multiplex PCR reads, gives a single entry per CDR3 protein. The table has fewer than 750,000 distinct CDR3 sequences, 40% to 55% seen once. No ophthalmopathy progression within 18 months constituted stable Graves' hyperthyroidism. Subjects aged 18 to 65 presented with newly diagnosed hyperthyroidism of less than 2 months' duration. The CDR3 totals 12 residues. Germline V lookup: CDR1 DFQATT, CDR2 SNEGSKA (reference sequence). J was trimmed by 9 bases and V by 5 bases; bases with no gene match: 4.

This TCR was recovered from a woman aged 18 to 35 with Graves' hyperthyroidism. The rearrangement links TRBV20-1 to TRBJ1-6; 7 bases are shared with TRBD1. Material for sequencing was peripheral blood or thyroid tissue (not recorded which). CDR3 DNA sequence: TGCAGTGCTGGCTACAGGGGTTCACCCCTCCACTTT. This codes for CSAGYRGSPLHF.